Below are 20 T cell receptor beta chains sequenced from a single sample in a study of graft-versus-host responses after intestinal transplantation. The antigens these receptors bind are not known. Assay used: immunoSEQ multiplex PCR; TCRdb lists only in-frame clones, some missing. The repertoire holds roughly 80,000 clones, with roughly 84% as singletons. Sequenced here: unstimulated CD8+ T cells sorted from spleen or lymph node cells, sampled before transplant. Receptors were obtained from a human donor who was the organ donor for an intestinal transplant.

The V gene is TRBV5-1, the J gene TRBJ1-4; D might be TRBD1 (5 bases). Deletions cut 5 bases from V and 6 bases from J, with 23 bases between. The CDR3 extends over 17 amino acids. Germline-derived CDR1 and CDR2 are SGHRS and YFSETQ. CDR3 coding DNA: TGCGCCAGCAGGCCCCCCGCGGTGGGGAGGGGTGATGAAAAACTGTTTTTT. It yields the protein CASRPPAVGRGDEKLFF.

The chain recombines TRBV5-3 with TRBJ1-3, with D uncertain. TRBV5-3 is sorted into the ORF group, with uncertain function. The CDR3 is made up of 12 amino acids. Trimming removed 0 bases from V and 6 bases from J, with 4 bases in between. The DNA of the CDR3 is TGTGCCAGAAGCTTGGGAGAAAACACCATATATTTT. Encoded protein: CARSLGENTIYF.

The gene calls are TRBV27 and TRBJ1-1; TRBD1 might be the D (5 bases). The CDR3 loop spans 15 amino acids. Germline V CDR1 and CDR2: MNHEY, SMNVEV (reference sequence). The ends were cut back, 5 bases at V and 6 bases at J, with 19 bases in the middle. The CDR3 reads CASSPIAPAGAEAFF. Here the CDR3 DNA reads TGTGCCAGCAGTCCTATAGCCCCCGCGGGGGCTGAAGCTTTCTTT.

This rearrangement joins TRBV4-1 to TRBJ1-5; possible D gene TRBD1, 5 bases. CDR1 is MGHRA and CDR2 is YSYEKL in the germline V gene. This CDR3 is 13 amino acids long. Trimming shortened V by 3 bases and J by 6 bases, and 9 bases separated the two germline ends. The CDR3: CASSHTGGQPQHF. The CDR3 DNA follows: TGCGCCAGCAGCCATACAGGAGGTCAGCCCCAGCATTTT.

CDR3 coding DNA: TGTGCCACCAGCAGAAGAAACCTAGCGGGGGGGTCGATTGAGCAGTTCTTC. Its translation: CATSRRNLAGGSIEQFF. V and J are TRBV15 and TRBJ2-1; 12 bases are shared with TRBD2. The CDR3 contains 17 residues. The trim removed 2 bases at V and 9 bases at J, leaving 11 bases unmatched. Per the germline V gene, CDR1 is LNHNV and CDR2 is YYDKDF (reference sequence). The entire variable domain, with the rest obtained from reference TRBV15 and TRBJ2-1, is as follows: DAMVIQNPRYQVTQFGKPVTLSCSQTLNHNVMYWYQQKSSQAPKLLFHYYDKDFNNEADTPDNFQSRRPNTSFCFLDIRSPGLGDTAMYLCATSRRNLAGGSIEQFFGPGTRLTVL.

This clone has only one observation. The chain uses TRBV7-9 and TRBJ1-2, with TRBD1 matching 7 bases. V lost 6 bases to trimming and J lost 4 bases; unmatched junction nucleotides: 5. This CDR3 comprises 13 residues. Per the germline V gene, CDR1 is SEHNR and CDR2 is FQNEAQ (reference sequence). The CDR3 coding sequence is TGTGCCAGCAGAGGACAGGAGTCCTATGGCTACACCTTC. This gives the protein CASRGQESYGYTF.

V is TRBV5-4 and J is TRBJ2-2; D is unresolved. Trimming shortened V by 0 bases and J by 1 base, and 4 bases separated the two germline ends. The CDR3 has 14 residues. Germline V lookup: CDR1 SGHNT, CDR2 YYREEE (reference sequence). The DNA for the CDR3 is TGTGCCAGCAGCTTGGGGGGGAACACCGGGGAGCTGTTTTTT. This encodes CASSLGGNTGELFF.

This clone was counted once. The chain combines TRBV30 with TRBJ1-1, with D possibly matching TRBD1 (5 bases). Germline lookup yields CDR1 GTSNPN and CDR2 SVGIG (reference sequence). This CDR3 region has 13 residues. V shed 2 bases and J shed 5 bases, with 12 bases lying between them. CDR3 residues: CAWSITHRTEAFF. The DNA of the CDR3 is TGTGCCTGGAGTATAACACACAGGACTGAAGCTTTCTTT. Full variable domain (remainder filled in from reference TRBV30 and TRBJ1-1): SQTIHQWPATLVQPVGSPLSLECTVEGTSNPNLYWYRQAAGRGLQLLFYSVGIGQISSEVPQNLSASRPQDRQFILSSKKLLLSDSGFYLCAWSITHRTEAFFGQGTRLTVV.

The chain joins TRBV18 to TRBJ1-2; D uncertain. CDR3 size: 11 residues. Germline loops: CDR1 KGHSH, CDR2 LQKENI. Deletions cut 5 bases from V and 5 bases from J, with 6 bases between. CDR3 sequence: CASSMGYGYTF. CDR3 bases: TGTGCCAGCTCAATGGGTTATGGCTACACCTTC.

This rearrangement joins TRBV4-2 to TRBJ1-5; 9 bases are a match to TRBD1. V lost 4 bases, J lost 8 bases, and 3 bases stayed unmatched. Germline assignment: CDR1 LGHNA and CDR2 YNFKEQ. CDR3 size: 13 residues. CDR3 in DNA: TGTGCCAGCAGCCTGCGGACAGGGGAGCCCCAGCATTTT. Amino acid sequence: CASSLRTGEPQHF.

This CDR3 reads CASSQDTGAFGYTF. CDR3 bases: TGTGCCAGCAGCCAAGATACAGGGGCCTTTGGCTACACCTTC. The chain employs TRBV4-2 and TRBJ1-2; 7 nucleotides agree with TRBD1. Losses at the gene ends were 0 bases for V and 7 bases for J; bases not matched to a gene: 5. CDR1 and CDR2 from the germline V gene are LGHNA and YNFKEQ. The CDR3 is 14 amino acids.

The CDR3 is CASSQEWVGGEYEQYF. DNA of the CDR3: TGTGCCAGCAGCCAAGAATGGGTGGGCGGGGAATACGAGCAGTACTTC. The V and J genes are TRBV4-2 and TRBJ2-7; possibly TRBD2 for D (6 bases). There are 16 residues in the CDR3. Germline CDR1 and CDR2: LGHNA and YNFKEQ. V lost 0 bases and J lost 4, with 16 bases in between.

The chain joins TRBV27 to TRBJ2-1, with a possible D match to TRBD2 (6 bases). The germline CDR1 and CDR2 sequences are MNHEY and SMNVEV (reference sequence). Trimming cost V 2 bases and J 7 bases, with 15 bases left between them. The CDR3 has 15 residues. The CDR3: CASSLGRTPRNEQFF. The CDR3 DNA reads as TGTGCCAGCAGTTTAGGGAGGACCCCAAGAAATGAGCAGTTCTTC.

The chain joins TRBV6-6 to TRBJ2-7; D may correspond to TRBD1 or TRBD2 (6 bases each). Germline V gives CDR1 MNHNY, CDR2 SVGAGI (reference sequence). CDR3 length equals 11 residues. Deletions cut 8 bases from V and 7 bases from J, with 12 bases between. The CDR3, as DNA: TGTGCCAGCGCCCAAGGGGGGGAGCAGTACTTC. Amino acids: CASAQGGEQYF.

The CDR3: CASSYTWTGGNNEQFF. The CDR3 DNA reads TGTGCCAGCAGTTACACTTGGACAGGGGGCAACAATGAGCAGTTCTTC. This rearrangement joins TRBV6-5 to TRBJ2-1, with TRBD1 matching over 11 bases. The V gene end was trimmed by 2 bases and the J gene end by 5 bases; junction bases not matched to a gene: 5. Germline V CDR1 and CDR2: MNHEY, SVGAGI. The CDR3 length is 16 residues.

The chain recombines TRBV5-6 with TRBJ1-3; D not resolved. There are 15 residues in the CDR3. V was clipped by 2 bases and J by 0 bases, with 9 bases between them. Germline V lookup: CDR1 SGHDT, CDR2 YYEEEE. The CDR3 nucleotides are TGTGCCAGCAGCTTCGGGCAGAGCTCTGGAAACACCATATATTTT. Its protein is CASSFGQSSGNTIYF.

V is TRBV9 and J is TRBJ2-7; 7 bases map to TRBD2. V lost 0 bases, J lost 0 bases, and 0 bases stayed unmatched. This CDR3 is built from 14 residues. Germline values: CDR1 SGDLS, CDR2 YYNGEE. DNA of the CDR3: TGTGCCAGCAGCGTAGGCGGGAGCTCCTACGAGCAGTACTTC. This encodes CASSVGGSSYEQYF. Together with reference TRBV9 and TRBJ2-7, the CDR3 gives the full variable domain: DSGVTQTPKHLITATGQRVTLRCSPRSGDLSVYWYQQSLDQGLQFLIQYYNGEERAKGNILERFSAQQFPDLHSELNLSSLELGDSALYFCASSVGGSSYEQYFGPGTRLTVT.

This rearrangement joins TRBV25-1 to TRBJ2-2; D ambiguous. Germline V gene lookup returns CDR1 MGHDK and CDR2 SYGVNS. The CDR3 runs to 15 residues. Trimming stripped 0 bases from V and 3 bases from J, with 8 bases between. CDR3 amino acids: CASSEYFSDTGELFF. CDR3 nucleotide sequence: TGTGCCAGCAGTGAATATTTCTCAGACACCGGGGAGCTGTTTTTT.

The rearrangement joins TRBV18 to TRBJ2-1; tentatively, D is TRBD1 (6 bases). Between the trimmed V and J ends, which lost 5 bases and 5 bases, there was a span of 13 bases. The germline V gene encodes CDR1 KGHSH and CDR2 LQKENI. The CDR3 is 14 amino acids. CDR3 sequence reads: CASSAGTIHNEQFF. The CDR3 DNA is TGTGCCAGCTCAGCCGGGACAATTCACAATGAGCAGTTCTTC.

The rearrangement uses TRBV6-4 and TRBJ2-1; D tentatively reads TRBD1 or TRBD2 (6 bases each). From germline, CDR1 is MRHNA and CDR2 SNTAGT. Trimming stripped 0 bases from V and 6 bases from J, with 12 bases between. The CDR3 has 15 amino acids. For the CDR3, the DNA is TGTGCCAGCAGTGACTCGGGGGGCGGAACCAATGAGCAGTTCTTC. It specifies CASSDSGGGTNEQFF.